Following are 3 T cell receptor beta chains from one sample sequenced in a study of T cells in Graves' hyperthyroidism and ophthalmopathy. The CDR3 regions of TCR beta were amplified from RNA transcripts. First-round RT-PCR targeting the TCR CDR3 was performed with the HTBI primer set. MiXCR, run by TCRdb on the multiplex PCR reads, gives a single entry per CDR3 protein. The sample shows 250,000 to 300,000 distinct CDR3 sequences, approximately 13% of them seen only once. The sequenced material came from blood. The receptors originated from a woman between 40 and 55 years old with Graves' hyperthyroidism.

This clonotype has at least ten counts. This chain connects TRBV28 to TRBJ2-3; maybe TRBD1 (6 bases). CDR1 and CDR2 from the germline V gene are MDHEN and SYDVKM. Trimming cost V 4 bases and J 9 bases, with 8 bases left between them. The CDR3 loop spans 11 amino acids. For the CDR3, the DNA is TGTGCCAGCAGTTGGGACACGACGCAGTATTTT. It encodes CASSWDTTQYF.

Ten or more counts support this clonotype. The chain has TRBV10-1 and TRBJ2-7; D not certain. V lost 0 bases, J lost 6 bases, and 9 bases lay in between. The CDR3 spans 13 residues. In germline, CDR1 is WNHNN, CDR2 SYGVQD (reference sequence). The CDR3 DNA is TGCGCCAGCAGTGAGTCACTTCACAGCGAGCAGTACTTC. Its translation is CASSESLHSEQYF.

At least ten counts were recorded for this clonotype. The J gene is TRBJ1-1, the V gene TRBV19, with D maybe TRBD1 (6 bases). Between the trimmed V and J ends, which lost 7 bases and 2 bases, there was a span of 11 bases. This CDR3 region has 13 residues. Germline CDR1 is LNHDA and CDR2 is SQIVND (reference sequence). CDR3 nucleotide sequence: TGTGCCAGTAAGGCGACAGGCAACACTGAAGCTTTCTTT. It yields the protein CASKATGNTEAFF. The entire variable domain, with the rest obtained from reference TRBV19 and TRBJ1-1, is as follows: DGGITQSPKYLFRKEGQNVTLSCEQNLNHDAMYWYRQDPGQGLRLIYYSQIVNDFQKGDIAEGYSVSREKKESFPLTVTSAQKNPTAFYLCASKATGNTEAFFGQGTRLTVV.